This T cell receptor (beta chain) was found in a study of T cell clones after liver transplantation. Method: immunoSEQ multiplex PCR; TCRdb's copy keeps in-frame clones and lacks some. The sample consists of 70,000 to 95,000 clones, less than 90% of them appearing once. This clone occurred once. With V trimmed by 5 bases and J by 4 bases, 6 bases remained unmatched. The germline CDR1 and CDR2 sequences are SGHNT and YENEEA. CDR3 size: 14 residues. Sequencing used CD4+ T cells from blood, obtained at the 22-month timepoint. The TCR sequence derives from a human patient who received a liver transplant. T cells may partly derive from the graft donor. The chain employs TRBV11-3 and TRBJ2-3; TRBD1 matches at 7 bases. CDR3 bases: TGTGCCAGCAGCGACCGGACAGGCCCAGATACGCAGTATTTT. Encoded protein: CASSDRTGPDTQYF. Looking up the rest from reference TRBV11-3 and TRBJ2-3 gives the full variable domain: EAGVVQSPRYKIIEKKQPVAFWCNPISGHNTLYWYLQNLGQGPELLIRYENEEAVDDSQLPKDRFSAERLKGVDSTLKIQPAELGDSAVYLCASSDRTGPDTQYFGPGTRLTVL.